Reported below is one T cell receptor beta chain. Its matching antigen is unknown. This table comes from immunoSEQ multiplex PCR, and its TCRdb copy is limited to in-frame clones, with some not included. The profile shows about 27,000 clones, around 85% of them singletons. Any history of autoimmune disease or systemic immunosuppression disqualified patients. This sample was included in a study of OX40 agonist ivuxolimab in advanced cancers. Broader study findings: Clonal expansion by week 6 occurred in CD4+ and CD8+ blood T cells (at 0.1 to 3.0 mg/kg).

V gave up 4 bases and J gave up 4 bases, with 20 bases separating them. There are 16 residues in the CDR3. The germline V gene has CDR1 SGDLS and CDR2 YYNGEE. The receptor comes from an adult with an advanced solid tumor such as melanoma, head and neck, liver or kidney cancer. Material: CD4+ or CD8+ T cells sorted from blood, obtained in a trial of the OX40 agonist ivuxolimab. This rearrangement joins TRBV9 to TRBJ2-5, with D possibly matching TRBD2 (6 bases). This CDR3 is CASSPAGWTQLETQYF. In DNA, the CDR3 is TGTGCCAGCAGCCCGGCGGGGTGGACCCAGTTAGAGACCCAGTACTTC.